These T cell receptor beta chains were read from a single sample in a study of T cell repertoires in cytomegalovirus infection. From the reads, TCRdb called clonotypes with MiXCR, one entry per CDR3 protein. The data contain 200,000 to 300,000 distinct CDR3 sequences, 9% to 15% of them singletons. The sequencing sample was made of PBMCs. The receptors derive from a human donor in good health (CMV status not recorded). Some clones in this sample may be carry-over from other donors' samples. Each CDR3 is given with its conserved first and last residue. A D gene is named only where the DNA matches it firmly. The size field is filled for only some rows; it gives once, few, many or a size class.

d_gene	abundance	v_gene	j_gene	CDR3aa	CDR3nt
.	many	TRBV2	TRBJ2-1	CASSEMSGVTNEQFF	TGTGCCAGCAGTGAGATGTCAGGGGTAACGAATGAGCAGTTCTTC
TRBD2	many	TRBV6-1	TRBJ2-7	CASSASGAYEQYF	TGTGCCAGCAGTGCTAGCGGGGCCTACGAGCAGTACTTC
.	many	TRBV7-2	TRBJ2-5	CASSRDRGPQETQYF	TGTGCCAGCAGCAGAGACCGGGGACCCCAAGAGACCCAGTACTTC
TRBD2	many	TRBV6-5	TRBJ2-3	CASSNGRLAGGRTDTQYF	TGTGCCAGCAGTAACGGCCGACTAGCGGGAGGGCGGACAGATACGCAGTATTTT
.	many	TRBV7-2	TRBJ1-2	CASSLNSRADGYTF	TGTGCCAGCAGCTTAAATAGTCGCGCGGATGGCTACACCTTC
TRBD2	many	TRBV4-3	TRBJ2-3	CASSQDRTSGSSTDTQYF	TGCGCCAGCAGCCAAGATCGGACTAGCGGGAGTAGCACAGATACGCAGTATTTT
.	few	TRBV19	TRBJ1-2	CASSIGTDGSHNYGYTF	TGTGCCAGTAGTATAGGTACCGATGGATCACATAACTATGGCTACACCTTC
.	.	TRBV19	TRBJ1-2	CASSRAKRSGYGYTF	TGTGCCAGTAGTAGAGCCAAGCGGTCGGGCTATGGCTACACCTTC
TRBD1	many	TRBV7-3	TRBJ1-1	CASRPTGDTEAFF	TGTGCCAGCAGACCTACAGGGGACACTGAAGCTTTCTTT
.	few	TRBV6-6	TRBJ2-3	CASSYVTGTDTQYF	TGTGCCAGCAGTTACGTGACTGGCACAGATACGCAGTATTTT
.	many	TRBV12-3/TRBV12-4	TRBJ1-5	CASSLSGKPQHF	TGTGCCAGCAGTTTATCAGGGAAACCCCAGCATTTT
TRBD1	.	TRBV6-6	TRBJ2-5	CASSPNRQGWETQYF	TGTGCCAGCAGCCCCAATAGACAGGGGTGGGAGACCCAGTACTTC
.	.	TRBV28	TRBJ2-7	CASSLIAVLNNYEQYF	TGTGCCAGCAGTTTGATAGCGGTCCTAAACAACTACGAGCAGTACTTC
.	few	TRBV28	TRBJ2-5	CASSLWTGQETQYF	TGTGCCAGCAGTTTATGGACAGGCCAAGAGACCCAGTACTTC
.	many	TRBV6-2/TRBV6-3	TRBJ1-1	CASSRLPGTEMNTEAFF	TGTGCCAGCAGCCGTCTGCCCGGGACCGAGATGAACACTGAAGCTTTCTTT
.	many	TRBV7-9	TRBJ2-3	CASSHGGASDTQYF	TGTGCCAGCAGCCATGGGGGGGCGTCCGATACGCAGTATTTT
.	.	TRBV18	TRBJ2-7	CASSPRRDLPYEQYF	TGTGCCAGCTCCCCCAGGAGGGACCTTCCCTACGAGCAGTACTTC
TRBD2	many	TRBV28	TRBJ2-1	CASSFLSGAIYNEQFF	TGTGCCAGCAGTTTCCTTAGCGGGGCGATCTACAATGAGCAGTTCTTC
TRBD1	many	TRBV6-1	TRBJ2-2	CASSERQGNTGELFF	TGTGCCAGCAGTGAAAGACAGGGGAACACCGGGGAGCTGTTTTTT
TRBD2	many	TRBV10-3	TRBJ2-1	CAISEGVAGTNEQFF	TGTGCCATCAGTGAAGGGGTAGCGGGGACCAATGAGCAGTTCTTC
TRBD1	many	TRBV7-2	TRBJ2-2	CASSSYRGELFF	TGTGCCAGCAGCTCCTACAGGGGAGAGCTGTTTTTT
TRBD1	many	TRBV19	TRBJ1-3	CASSIPLRGPGNTIYF	TGTGCCAGTAGTATCCCCCTGAGGGGGCCGGGAAACACCATATATTTT
TRBD2	many	TRBV3-1	TRBJ2-5	CASSHAAAGGQETQYF	TGTGCCAGCAGCCACGCCGCCGCGGGGGGGCAGGAGACCCAGTACTTC
.	.	TRBV20-1	TRBJ2-5	CSATGHHHGPKETQYF	TGCAGTGCAACGGGACACCACCACGGGCCTAAAGAGACCCAGTACTTC
.	.	TRBV5-6	TRBJ2-3	CASSLPGRGDTDTQYF	TGTGCCAGCAGCCTACCCGGCAGGGGCGACACAGATACGCAGTATTTT
.	few	TRBV6-2/TRBV6-3	TRBJ1-2	CASSYSIGKSGYTF	TGTGCCAGCAGTTACTCGATTGGGAAGAGCGGCTACACCTTC
.	few	TRBV15	TRBJ1-5	CATSRGRSNQPQHF	TGTGCCACCAGCAGAGGTCGTAGCAATCAGCCCCAGCATTTT
.	few	TRBV20-1	TRBJ2-5	CSAGLQETQYF	TGCAGTGCGGGGTTACAAGAGACCCAGTACTTC
TRBD2	many	TRBV6-2/TRBV6-3	TRBJ2-1	CASSSTSGTQFF	TGTGCCAGCAGTTCGACTAGCGGGACTCAGTTCTTC
.	few	TRBV20-1	TRBJ1-2	CSAKTGANYGYTF	TGCAGTGCTAAGACAGGTGCTAACTATGGCTACACCTTC
TRBD2	many	TRBV2	TRBJ2-1	CASSETAGAYNEQFF	TGTGCCAGCAGTGAAACCGCGGGAGCCTACAATGAGCAGTTCTTC
TRBD2	.	TRBV20-1	TRBJ2-3	CSARAPSGGRDTQYF	TGCAGTGCTAGAGCCCCCAGCGGGGGGCGAGATACGCAGTATTTT
.	.	TRBV27	TRBJ2-5	CASSPGFPQETQYF	TGTGCCAGCAGTCCAGGTTTTCCCCAAGAGACCCAGTACTTC
TRBD2	.	TRBV12-3/TRBV12-4	TRBJ2-1	CASSPTGGDYNEQFF	TGTGCCAGCAGCCCTACCGGGGGGGACTACAATGAGCAGTTCTTC
TRBD2	many	TRBV28	TRBJ2-7	CASSLQRDSYEQYF	TGTGCCAGCAGTTTACAGCGGGACTCCTACGAGCAGTACTTC
TRBD2	.	TRBV30	TRBJ2-3	CAWRLAGGPDTQYF	TGTGCCTGGAGACTAGCGGGAGGTCCAGATACGCAGTATTTT
.	many	TRBV7-9	TRBJ1-4	CASSSTELDGKLFF	TGTGCCAGCAGCTCGACGGAGCTAGATGGAAAACTGTTTTTT
.	many	TRBV4-3	TRBJ2-6	CASSPGLGANVLTF	TGCGCCAGCAGCCCGGGGCTCGGGGCCAACGTCCTGACTTTC
.	.	TRBV28	TRBJ2-2	CASTRRRDVTGELFF	TGTGCCAGCACTCGTCGGCGGGACGTCACCGGGGAGCTGTTTTTT
.	few	TRBV20-1	TRBJ1-2	CSAGPRAGVGNGYTF	TGCAGTGCCGGCCCCCGGGCAGGGGTGGGGAATGGCTACACCTTC
.	few	TRBV28	TRBJ1-3	CASSASLISGNTIYF	TGTGCCAGCAGTGCCAGCCTAATTAGTGGAAACACCATATATTTT
.	many	TRBV7-2	TRBJ2-1	CASRPTGPNNEQFF	TGTGCCAGCAGACCGACAGGCCCAAACAATGAGCAGTTCTTC
TRBD2	many	TRBV12-3/TRBV12-4	TRBJ2-6	CASRRTSSGANVLTF	TGTGCCAGCAGACGGACTAGCTCTGGGGCCAACGTCCTGACTTTC